These 29 T cell receptor beta chains share one sample of origin, sequenced in a study of blood T cell repertoires in COVID-19. Produced via immunoSEQ multiplex PCR; TCRdb's table is partial and in-frame only. The sample lists 200,000 to 250,000 clones, 80% occurring once. The sample was peripheral blood. All receptors derive from a woman in her 70s with acute or convalescent COVID-19.

This sequence joins TRBV5-8 and TRBJ1-5; 9 bases line up with TRBD1. V trimming: 0 bases; J trimming: 4 bases; junction bases outside the gene matches: 5. The germline CDR1 and CDR2 sequences are SGHTS and YDEGEE. The CDR3 is made up of 16 amino acids. CDR3 nucleotides: TGTGCCAGCAGCTTGGGTCTGACAGGGGGAAATCAGCCCCAGCATTTT. Translating it yields CASSLGLTGGNQPQHF.

The CDR3 DNA follows: TGTGCCAGCAGTACCCAGGGGAGCGGGGGGCCCACAGATACGCAGTATTTT. It is translated as CASSTQGSGGPTDTQYF. V usage is TRBV27 and J usage is TRBJ2-3; 9 nucleotides align to TRBD2. The ends lost 5 bases at V and 2 bases at J; junction bases unmatched: 11. Germline-derived CDR1 and CDR2 are MNHEY and SMNVEV (reference sequence). This CDR3 contains 17 residues.

This clone was picked up one time. The chain recombines TRBV12-3 or TRBV12-4 with TRBJ1-1; a weak D match, TRBD1 (5 bases). Trimming removed 7 bases at V and 8 bases at J, with 17 bases between. CDR3 length: 13 amino acids. In DNA, the CDR3 is TGTGCCAGCACTCCAACAGACAGATCCGAAGCTTTCTTT. This sequence encodes CASTPTDRSEAFF.

The chain recombines TRBV14 with TRBJ1-2, with D possibly being TRBD1 (6 bases). V lost 0 bases, J lost 4 bases, and 9 bases lay in between. This CDR3 region has 14 residues. The germline V gene encodes CDR1 SGHDN and CDR2 FVKESK. This CDR3 is CASSQDAGVYGYTF. CDR3 in DNA: TGTGCCAGCAGCCAAGATGCAGGGGTCTATGGCTACACCTTC.

This chain joins TRBV29-1 and TRBJ2-1; D may be TRBD2 (6 bases). The germline CDR1 and CDR2 sequences are SQVTM and ANQGSEA. The CDR3 is made up of 13 amino acids. V was shortened by 0 bases and J by 12 bases, with 15 bases between the two germline ends. The CDR3 DNA follows: TGCAGCGTTGAAGATCTGGCTAGCGCGCCGCAGTTCTTC. Translated, it gives CSVEDLASAPQFF.

The V gene is TRBV3-1 (or the pseudogene TRBV3-2), the J gene TRBJ1-2, with 11 bases lining up with TRBD1. CDR1 is LGHDT, CDR2 YNNKEL, per germline (reference sequence). The CDR3 has 15 residues. With V trimmed by 0 bases and J by 6 bases, 3 bases remained unmatched. The CDR3: CASSQEDRGPDGYTF. The CDR3 DNA follows: TGTGCCAGCAGCCAAGAGGACAGGGGGCCTGATGGCTACACCTTC.

This clone was seen a few times. This chain links TRBV7-9 with TRBJ1-5; TRBD1 aligns across 8 bases. This CDR3 is built from 16 residues. Losses at the gene ends were 3 bases for V and 1 base for J; bases not matched to a gene: 5. The V gene's germline CDR1 is SEHNR and CDR2 FQNEAQ (reference sequence). The CDR3: CASSFGQGRSNQPQHF. CDR3 DNA: TGTGCCAGCAGCTTCGGACAGGGACGGAGCAATCAGCCCCAGCATTTT.

The chain uses TRBV27 and TRBJ2-4; D perhaps matches TRBD2 (6 bases). This CDR3 comprises 18 residues. Germline V lookup: CDR1 MNHEY, CDR2 SMNVEV (reference sequence). With 0 bases removed from V and 0 bases from J, the gap between germline ends came to 15 bases. The CDR3 DNA sequence: TGTGCCAGCAGTTTATCGGGACTGCCTGAGGGAGCCAAAAACATTCAGTACTTC. It codes for CASSLSGLPEGAKNIQYF.

This clone was detected ten times or more. The chain combines TRBV4-2 with TRBJ1-1; the match to TRBD1 covers 7 bases. Trimming removed 0 bases from V and 3 bases from J; junction bases left unmatched: 7. The CDR3 covers 16 residues. The V gene's germline CDR1 is LGHNA and CDR2 YNFKEQ. CDR3 sequence reads: CASSQDYSQGDTEAFF. Written as DNA, the CDR3 is TGTGCCAGCAGCCAAGACTACAGCCAGGGGGACACTGAAGCTTTCTTT.

This clone was observed a few times. J is TRBJ1-2 and V is TRBV7-6; D possibly corresponds to TRBD1 (6 bases). Trimming stripped 1 base from V and 6 bases from J, with 9 bases between. The CDR3 covers 13 residues. Germline V CDR1 and CDR2: SGHVS, FNYEAQ. CDR3 sequence reads: CASSLVGANGYTF. Here the CDR3 DNA reads TGTGCCAGCAGCTTAGTGGGGGCGAATGGCTACACCTTC.

The CDR3 nucleotides read TGCAGCGTGCAGGGAGGACAGGAGGATGGCTACACCTTC. The encoded protein is CSVQGGQEDGYTF. The chain carries TRBV29-1 and TRBJ1-2; 7 positions match TRBD1. After removal of 6 bases from V and 6 bases from J, the junction contained 10 bases not matched to a gene. Looked up from germline, CDR1 is SQVTM and CDR2 is ANQGSEA. This CDR3 has 13 residues.

The chain joins TRBV29-1 to TRBJ2-1; a possible D gene is TRBD2 (6 bases). Germline V lookup: CDR1 SQVTM, CDR2 ANQGSEA. The CDR3 length is 13 residues. V was trimmed by 4 bases and J by 7 bases, leaving 14 bases between them. The CDR3 spells CSVVGGPGNEQFF. The CDR3 bases are TGCAGCGTTGTCGGAGGGCCTGGAAATGAGCAGTTCTTC.

The rearrangement links TRBV5-6 to TRBJ2-1, with TRBD2 matching 9 bases. The trim removed 2 bases at V and 6 bases at J, leaving 3 bases unmatched. Germline V CDR1 and CDR2: SGHDT, YYEEEE. The length of the CDR3 is 14 residues. The CDR3 DNA reads TGTGCCAGCAGCTTTACGCGGGAGGGCAATGAGCAGTTCTTC. Protein sequence: CASSFTREGNEQFF.

The chain employs TRBV5-1 and TRBJ1-1, with D unclear. V was pared by 0 bases and J by 7 bases, with 13 bases between. CDR3 length equals 14 residues. CDR1 SGHRS and CDR2 YFSETQ come from the germline V gene. For the CDR3, the DNA is TGCGCCAGCAGCTTGGAGGGCAGACGGGGTGAAGCTTTCTTT. Translating gives CASSLEGRRGEAFF.

V usage is TRBV5-1 and J usage is TRBJ2-7; 7 bases map to TRBD2. Germline assignment: CDR1 SGHRS and CDR2 YFSETQ. The CDR3 consists of 16 residues. Trimming cost V 3 bases and J 0 bases; bases outside gene matches: 9. The CDR3 here is CASSSRGSGNSYEQYF. As DNA, the CDR3 is TGCGCCAGCAGCTCCCGTGGGAGCGGGAACTCCTACGAGCAGTACTTC.

The rearrangement links TRBV5-1 to TRBJ1-1, with 7 bases lining up with TRBD1. The CDR3 runs to 14 residues. The germline V gene encodes CDR1 SGHRS and CDR2 YFSETQ. The trim removed 3 bases at V and 2 bases at J, leaving 4 bases unmatched. CDR3 sequence reads: CASSYGQANTEAFF. The CDR3 DNA reads TGCGCCAGCAGCTATGGACAGGCTAACACTGAAGCTTTCTTT. Full variable domain (rest looked up from reference TRBV5-1 and TRBJ1-1): KAGVTQTPRYLIKTRGQQVTLSCSPISGHRSVSWYQQTPGQGLQFLFEYFSETQRNKGNFPGRFSGRQFSNSRSEMNVSTLELGDSALYLCASSYGQANTEAFFGQGTRLTVV.

The chain carries TRBV7-3 and TRBJ2-2, with 7 bases lining up with TRBD2. The germline CDR1 and CDR2 sequences are SGHTA and FQGTGA. The V and J ends lost 2 bases and 4 bases, in that order; junction bases with no gene match: 7. The CDR3 contains 16 residues. In DNA, the CDR3 is TGTGCCAGCAGCTTAGCAGCGGGGTTGGGCACCGGGGAGCTGTTTTTT. Its translation: CASSLAAGLGTGELFF.

The V and J genes are TRBV30 and TRBJ2-3, with 8 bases lining up with TRBD2. Germline V gene data show CDR1 as GTSNPN and CDR2 as SVGIG (reference sequence). This CDR3 is 15 amino acids long. Trimming at V came to 1 base and at J to 3 bases, leaving 6 bases not matched to a gene. CDR3 nucleotide sequence: TGTGCCTGGAGTGGGGGCGGGGGGAATACAGATACGCAGTATTTT. Translated: CAWSGGGGNTDTQYF. Filled out from reference TRBV30 and TRBJ2-3, the complete variable domain reads SQTIHQWPATLVQPVGSPLSLECTVEGTSNPNLYWYRQAAGRGLQLLFYSVGIGQISSEVPQNLSASRPQDRQFILSSKKLLLSDSGFYLCAWSGGGGNTDTQYFGPGTRLTVL.

This clone was seen only a few times. The genes are TRBV5-4 and TRBJ2-5; 10 bases line up with TRBD1. There are 15 residues in the CDR3. Germline CDR1 is SGHNT and CDR2 is YYREEE (reference sequence). V lost 1 base, J lost 5 bases, and 5 bases stayed unmatched. CDR3 protein: CASSLTGTGVETQYF. The CDR3, as DNA: TGTGCCAGCAGCTTGACCGGGACAGGGGTGGAGACCCAGTACTTC.

This chain joins TRBV19 and TRBJ2-2; possibly TRBD2 for D (5 bases). V was cut by 2 bases and J by 0 bases, with 10 bases left in between. Germline V gene sequence: CDR1 LNHDA, CDR2 SQIVND (reference sequence). This CDR3 has 16 residues. The CDR3, as DNA: TGTGCCAGTAGTATATTGGGGAGTGCGAACACCGGGGAGCTGTTTTTT. Translation: CASSILGSANTGELFF. Together with reference TRBV19 and TRBJ2-2, the CDR3 gives the full variable domain: DGGITQSPKYLFRKEGQNVTLSCEQNLNHDAMYWYRQDPGQGLRLIYYSQIVNDFQKGDIAEGYSVSREKKESFPLTVTSAQKNPTAFYLCASSILGSANTGELFFGEGSRLTVL.

The V call is TRBV7-2, the J call TRBJ2-5, with 15 bases that match TRBD2. With 5 bases clipped from V and 0 bases from J, the junction kept 7 bases outside the gene matches. The CDR3 sequence is 18 residues long. Germline V gene sequence: CDR1 SGHTA, CDR2 FQGNSA. CDR3 coding DNA: TGTGCCAGCAGCCCAGGACTAGCGGGAGGGCAGTACCAAGAGACCCAGTACTTC. This encodes CASSPGLAGGQYQETQYF.

The rearrangement uses TRBV15 and TRBJ2-5; 9 bases line up with TRBD2. Trimming took 0 bases from V and 5 from J; bases not matched to a gene: 10. The CDR3 length is 17 residues. Germline lookup yields CDR1 LNHNV and CDR2 YYDKDF (reference sequence). DNA for the CDR3: TGTGCCACCAGCAGAGAGACCGGGACTAGCATTGGGGAGACCCAGTACTTC. It encodes CATSRETGTSIGETQYF. The variable domain in full, completed from reference TRBV15 and TRBJ2-5, reads DAMVIQNPRYQVTQFGKPVTLSCSQTLNHNVMYWYQQKSSQAPKLLFHYYDKDFNNEADTPDNFQSRRPNTSFCFLDIRSPGLGDTAMYLCATSRETGTSIGETQYFGPGTRLLVL.

This chain uses TRBV7-2 with TRBJ2-5; TRBD2 matches at 7 bases. Germline V gene sequence: CDR1 SGHTA, CDR2 FQGNSA. J gave up 0 bases and V 1 base, and 8 bases lay outside the gene matches. The CDR3 length is 17 residues. The CDR3 nucleotides are TGTGCCAGCAGCTTAGGGTCCGGGGCGGGGGACCAAGAGACCCAGTACTTC. It is translated as CASSLGSGAGDQETQYF. Combining the CDR3 with reference TRBV7-2 and TRBJ2-5 gives the whole variable domain GAGVSQSPSNKVTEKGKDVELRCDPISGHTALYWYRQSLGQGLEFLIYFQGNSAPDKSGLPSDRFSAERTGGSVSTLTIQRTQQEDSAVYLCASSLGSGAGDQETQYFGPGTRLLVL.

The chain uses TRBV6-5 and TRBJ2-1, with 8 bases that match TRBD1. V gave up 6 bases and J gave up 8 bases; unmatched junction bases: 3. CDR3 size: 12 residues. Germline CDR1 reads MNHEY; CDR2 reads SVGAGI. CDR3 region: CASSGQGYEQFF. The CDR3 bases are TGTGCCAGCAGCGGACAGGGCTATGAGCAGTTCTTC.

The chain is built from TRBV7-9 and TRBJ1-5; tentative D call: TRBD1 (6 bases). The V end was cut by 0 bases, the J end by 4 bases, with 7 bases between. Looked up from germline, CDR1 is SEHNR and CDR2 is FQNEAQ (reference sequence). The CDR3 totals 14 residues. CDR3 DNA: TGTGCCAGCAGCTTAGCAGGGGGAAATCAGCCCCAGCATTTT. It codes for CASSLAGGNQPQHF.

The chain couples TRBV10-1 to TRBJ2-2; 8 nucleotides line up with TRBD1. Germline V gives CDR1 WNHNN, CDR2 SYGVQD (reference sequence). V was pared by 5 bases and J by 4 bases, with 6 bases of the junction left unmatched. CDR3 length: 15 amino acids. The CDR3 DNA sequence: TGCGCCAGCAGTTGCGGACAGGGTAGCACCGGGGAGCTGTTTTTT. This translates into CASSCGQGSTGELFF.

The rearrangement links TRBV2 to TRBJ2-2, with 12 nucleotides matching TRBD2. From germline, CDR1 is SNHLY and CDR2 FYNNEI. J lost 6 bases, V lost 7 bases, and 6 bases had no gene match. The CDR3 loop spans 15 amino acids. The CDR3 spells CASMRLAGVSGELFF. CDR3 sequence (DNA): TGTGCCAGCATGAGACTAGCGGGAGTCTCCGGGGAGCTGTTTTTT.

This clone was observed a single time. This chain uses TRBV10-3 with TRBJ2-1, with TRBD2 matching 12 bases. In germline, CDR1 is ENHRY, CDR2 SYGVKD. The CDR3 loop spans 15 amino acids. With 0 bases clipped from V and 10 bases from J, the junction kept 4 bases outside the gene matches. The CDR3 region has the DNA TGTGCCATCAGTGAGTCGAGACTAGCGGGAGACGAGCAGTTCTTC. Translating it yields CAISESRLAGDEQFF.

This clone came up a few times. This chain uses TRBV25-1 with TRBJ1-6; 9 nucleotides line up with TRBD1. V dropped 2 bases and J dropped 4; count of bases not matched to a gene: 3. CDR1 is MGHDK and CDR2 is SYGVNS in the germline V gene. The CDR3 is made up of 16 amino acids. The CDR3 bases are TGTGCCAGCAGTGAAACGGACAGGGGATATAATTCACCCCTCCACTTT. It yields the protein CASSETDRGYNSPLHF.